This T cell receptor (beta chain) was found in a study of post-analysis software for immune sequencing data. The library was made from cDNA and included unique molecular identifiers. TCRdb independently ran MiXCR on the PCR reads; one entry per CDR3 protein. The sample comprises approximately 730,000 distinct CDR3 sequences, 25% to 30% of which are singletons, and roughly 0.57% rests with the top ten. This clonotype was seen only a few times. Input material: blood. This TCR came from a girl between 5 and 17 years old with multiple sclerosis.

The CDR3 nucleotides read TGCAGCGTTGACCTTCTTGAAGGGATGTTCGTTAATGAGCAGTTCTTC. It encodes CSVDLLEGMFVNEQFF. V and J are TRBV29-1 and TRBJ2-1; D is undetermined. There are 16 residues in the CDR3. Germline V gene lookup returns CDR1 SQVTM and CDR2 ANQGSEA. Trimming shortened V by 3 bases and J by 7 bases, and 22 bases separated the two germline ends.